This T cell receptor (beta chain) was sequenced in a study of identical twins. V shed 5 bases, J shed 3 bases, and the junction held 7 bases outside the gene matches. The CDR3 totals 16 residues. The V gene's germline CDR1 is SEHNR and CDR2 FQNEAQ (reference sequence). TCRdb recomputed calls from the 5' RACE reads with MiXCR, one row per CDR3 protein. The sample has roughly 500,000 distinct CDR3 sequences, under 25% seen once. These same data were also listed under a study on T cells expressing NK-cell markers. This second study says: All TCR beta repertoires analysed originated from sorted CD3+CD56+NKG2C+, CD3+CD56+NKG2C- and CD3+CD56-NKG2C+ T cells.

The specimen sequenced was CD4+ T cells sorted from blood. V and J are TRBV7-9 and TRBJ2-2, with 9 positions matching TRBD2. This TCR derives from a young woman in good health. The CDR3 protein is CASSHQRGAYTGELFF. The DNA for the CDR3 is TGTGCCAGCAGCCACCAGCGGGGGGCCTACACCGGGGAGCTGTTTTTT.